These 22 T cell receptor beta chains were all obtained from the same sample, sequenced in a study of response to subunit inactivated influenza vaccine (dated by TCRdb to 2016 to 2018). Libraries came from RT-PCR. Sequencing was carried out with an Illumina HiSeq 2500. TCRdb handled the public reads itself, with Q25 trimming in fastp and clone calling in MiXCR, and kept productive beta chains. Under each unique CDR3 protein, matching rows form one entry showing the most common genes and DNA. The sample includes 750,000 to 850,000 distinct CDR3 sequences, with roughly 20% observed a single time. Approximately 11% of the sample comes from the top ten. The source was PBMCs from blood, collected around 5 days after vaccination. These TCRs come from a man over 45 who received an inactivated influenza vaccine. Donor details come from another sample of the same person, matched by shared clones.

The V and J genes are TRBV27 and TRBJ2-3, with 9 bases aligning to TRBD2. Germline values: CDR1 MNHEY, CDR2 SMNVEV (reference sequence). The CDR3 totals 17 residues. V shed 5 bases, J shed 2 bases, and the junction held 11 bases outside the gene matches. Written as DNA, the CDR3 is TGTGCCAGCAGTACCGCCGTACTAGCGGGCGACACAGATACGCAGTATTTT. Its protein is CASSTAVLAGDTDTQYF.

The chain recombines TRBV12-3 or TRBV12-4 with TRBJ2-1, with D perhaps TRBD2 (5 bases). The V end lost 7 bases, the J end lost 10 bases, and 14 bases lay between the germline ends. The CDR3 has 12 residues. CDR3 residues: CASTVLGGEQFF. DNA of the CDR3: TGTGCCAGCACTGTCCTCGGAGGCGAGCAGTTCTTC.

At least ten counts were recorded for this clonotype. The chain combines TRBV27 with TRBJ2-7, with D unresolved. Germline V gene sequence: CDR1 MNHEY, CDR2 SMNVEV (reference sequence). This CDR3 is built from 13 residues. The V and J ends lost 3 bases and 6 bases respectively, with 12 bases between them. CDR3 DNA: TGTGCCAGCAGTTTGAGGTCTTGGGGCGAGCAGTACTTC. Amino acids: CASSLRSWGEQYF.

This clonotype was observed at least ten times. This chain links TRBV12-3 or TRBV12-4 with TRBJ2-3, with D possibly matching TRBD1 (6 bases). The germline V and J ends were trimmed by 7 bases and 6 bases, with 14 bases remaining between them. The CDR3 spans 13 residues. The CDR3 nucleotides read TGTGCCAGCAATACAGGGCGGCGGGATACGCAGTATTTT. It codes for CASNTGRRDTQYF.

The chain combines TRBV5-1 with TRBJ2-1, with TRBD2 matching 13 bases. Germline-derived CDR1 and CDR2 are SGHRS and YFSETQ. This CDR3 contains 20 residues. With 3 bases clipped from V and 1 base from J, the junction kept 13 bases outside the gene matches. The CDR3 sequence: CASSSLGLAGKGGSYNEQFF. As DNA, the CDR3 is TGCGCCAGCAGCTCTTTGGGACTAGCGGGAAAAGGGGGGTCCTACAATGAGCAGTTCTTC. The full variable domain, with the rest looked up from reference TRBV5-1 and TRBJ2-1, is KAGVTQTPRYLIKTRGQQVTLSCSPISGHRSVSWYQQTPGQGLQFLFEYFSETQRNKGNFPGRFSGRQFSNSRSEMNVSTLELGDSALYLCASSSLGLAGKGGSYNEQFFGPGTRLTVL.

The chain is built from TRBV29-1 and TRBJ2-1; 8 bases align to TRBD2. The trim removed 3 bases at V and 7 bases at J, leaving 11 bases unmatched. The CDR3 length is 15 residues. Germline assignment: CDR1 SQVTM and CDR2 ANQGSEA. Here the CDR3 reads CSVDMREDRGNEQFF. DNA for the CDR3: TGCAGCGTTGACATGCGGGAGGACCGGGGGAATGAGCAGTTCTTC.

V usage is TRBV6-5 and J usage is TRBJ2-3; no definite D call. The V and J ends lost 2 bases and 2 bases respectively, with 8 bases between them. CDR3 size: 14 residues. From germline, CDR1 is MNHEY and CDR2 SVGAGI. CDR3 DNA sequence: TGTGCCAGCAGTTACGGGCAGAACACAGATACGCAGTATTTT. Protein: CASSYGQNTDTQYF.

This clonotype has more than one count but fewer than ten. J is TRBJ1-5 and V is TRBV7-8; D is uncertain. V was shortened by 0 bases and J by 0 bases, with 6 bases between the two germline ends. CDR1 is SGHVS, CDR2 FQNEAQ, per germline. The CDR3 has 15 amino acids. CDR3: CASSLARDSNQPQHF. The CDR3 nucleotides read TGTGCCAGCAGCTTAGCAAGGGATAGCAATCAGCCCCAGCATTTT.

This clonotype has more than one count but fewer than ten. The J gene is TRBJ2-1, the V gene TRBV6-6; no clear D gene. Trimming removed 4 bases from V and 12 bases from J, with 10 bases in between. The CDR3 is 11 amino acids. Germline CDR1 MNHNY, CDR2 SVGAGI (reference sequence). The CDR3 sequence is CASSSGPLQFF. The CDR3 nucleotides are TGTGCCAGCAGTTCCGGACCTTTGCAGTTCTTC.

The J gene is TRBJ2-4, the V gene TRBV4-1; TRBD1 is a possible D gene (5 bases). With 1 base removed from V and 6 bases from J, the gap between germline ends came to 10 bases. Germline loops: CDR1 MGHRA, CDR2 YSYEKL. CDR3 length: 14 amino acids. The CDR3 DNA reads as TGCGCCAGCAGCCAAGCTAGGGGCGTAAACATTCAGTACTTC. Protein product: CASSQARGVNIQYF.

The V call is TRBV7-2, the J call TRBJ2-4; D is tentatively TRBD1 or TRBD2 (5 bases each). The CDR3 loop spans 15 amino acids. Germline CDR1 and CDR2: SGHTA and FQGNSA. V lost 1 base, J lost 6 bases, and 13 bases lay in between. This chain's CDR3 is CASSLEIMRGNIQYF. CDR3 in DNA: TGTGCCAGCAGCTTAGAGATTATGAGGGGAAACATTCAGTACTTC.

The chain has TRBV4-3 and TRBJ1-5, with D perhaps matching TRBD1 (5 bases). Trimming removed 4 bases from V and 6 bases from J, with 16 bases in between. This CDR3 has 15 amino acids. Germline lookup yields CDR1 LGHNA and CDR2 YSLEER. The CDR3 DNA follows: TGCGCCAGCAGCCCCATTTGGGCAGGGATTCAGCCCCAGCATTTT. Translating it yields CASSPIWAGIQPQHF.

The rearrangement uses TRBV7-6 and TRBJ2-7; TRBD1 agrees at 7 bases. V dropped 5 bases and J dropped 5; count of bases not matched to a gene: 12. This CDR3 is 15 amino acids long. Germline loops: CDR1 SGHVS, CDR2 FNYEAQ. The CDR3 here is CASSPPGTEPNEQYF. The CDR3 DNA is TGTGCCAGCAGCCCTCCGGGGACAGAGCCCAACGAGCAGTACTTC.

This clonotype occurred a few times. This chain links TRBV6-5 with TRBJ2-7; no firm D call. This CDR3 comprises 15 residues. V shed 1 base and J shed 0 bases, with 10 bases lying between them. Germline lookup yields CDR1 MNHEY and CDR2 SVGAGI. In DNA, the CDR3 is TGTGCCAGCAGTTACTACACGGGCCACTCCTACGAGCAGTACTTC. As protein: CASSYYTGHSYEQYF.

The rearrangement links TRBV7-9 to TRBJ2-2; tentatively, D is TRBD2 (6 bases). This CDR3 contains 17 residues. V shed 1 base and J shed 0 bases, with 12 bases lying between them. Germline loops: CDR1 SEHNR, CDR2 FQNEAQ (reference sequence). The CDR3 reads CASSLVPGETNTGELFF. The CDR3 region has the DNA TGTGCCAGCAGCTTAGTCCCGGGGGAGACGAACACCGGGGAGCTGTTTTTT.

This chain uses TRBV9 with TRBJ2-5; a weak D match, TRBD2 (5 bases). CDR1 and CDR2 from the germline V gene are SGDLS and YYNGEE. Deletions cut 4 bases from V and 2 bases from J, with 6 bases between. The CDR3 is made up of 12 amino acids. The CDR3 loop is CASSREQETQYF. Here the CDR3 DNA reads TGTGCCAGCAGCCGGGAACAAGAGACCCAGTACTTC.

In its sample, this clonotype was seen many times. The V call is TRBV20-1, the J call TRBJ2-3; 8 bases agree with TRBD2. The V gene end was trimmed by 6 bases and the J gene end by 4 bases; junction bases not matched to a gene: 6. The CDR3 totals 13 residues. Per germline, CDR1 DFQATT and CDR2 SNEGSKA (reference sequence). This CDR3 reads CSAPGLVPDTQYF. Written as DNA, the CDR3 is TGCAGTGCCCCGGGACTAGTGCCAGATACGCAGTATTTT.

CDR3 loop: CSARGDRGNTEAFF. The CDR3, as DNA: TGCAGTGCTAGAGGGGACAGGGGGAACACTGAAGCTTTCTTT. This chain links TRBV20-1 with TRBJ1-1; 10 bases agree with TRBD1. Trimming cost V 1 base and J 1 base; bases outside gene matches: 0. Germline CDR1 DFQATT, CDR2 SNEGSKA (reference sequence). The CDR3 totals 14 residues.

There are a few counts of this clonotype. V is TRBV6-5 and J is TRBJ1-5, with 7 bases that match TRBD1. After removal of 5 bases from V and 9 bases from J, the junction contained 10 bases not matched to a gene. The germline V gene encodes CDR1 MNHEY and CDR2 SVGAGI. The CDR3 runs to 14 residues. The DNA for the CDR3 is TGTGCCAGCAGTATACAGGGGCTCGCTTGGCCCCAGCATTTT. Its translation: CASSIQGLAWPQHF.

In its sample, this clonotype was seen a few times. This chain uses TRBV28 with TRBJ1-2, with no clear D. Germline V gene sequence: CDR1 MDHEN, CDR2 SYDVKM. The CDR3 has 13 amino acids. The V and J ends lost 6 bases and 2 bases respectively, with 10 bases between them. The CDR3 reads CASRSTGNYGYTF. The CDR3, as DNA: TGTGCCAGCAGGTCGACGGGGAACTATGGCTACACCTTC.

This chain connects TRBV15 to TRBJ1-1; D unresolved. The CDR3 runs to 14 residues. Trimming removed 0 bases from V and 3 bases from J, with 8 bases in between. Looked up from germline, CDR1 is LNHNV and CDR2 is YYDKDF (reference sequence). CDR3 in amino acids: CATSREHTYTEAFF. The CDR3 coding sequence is TGTGCCACCAGCAGAGAGCACACTTACACTGAAGCTTTCTTT.

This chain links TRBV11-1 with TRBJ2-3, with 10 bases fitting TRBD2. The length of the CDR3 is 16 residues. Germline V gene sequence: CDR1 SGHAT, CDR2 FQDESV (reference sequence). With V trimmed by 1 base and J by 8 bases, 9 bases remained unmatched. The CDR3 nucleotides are TGTGCCAGCAGCTTAGAGGCTAGCGGGAGAGGAAGTACGCAGTATTTT. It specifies CASSLEASGRGSTQYF. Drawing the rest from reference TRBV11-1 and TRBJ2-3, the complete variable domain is EAEVAQSPRYKITEKSQAVAFWCDPISGHATLYWYRQILGQGPELLVQFQDESVVDDSQLPKDRFSAERLKGVDSTLKIQPAELGDSAMYLCASSLEASGRGSTQYFGPGTRLTVL.